The clone carrying this T cell receptor (beta chain) was observed at least ten times. TCRdb reprocessed the RT-PCR reads with MiXCR, giving one entry per CDR3 protein. The table lists approximately 90,000 distinct CDR3 sequences, approximately 5.2% of them singletons. CDR1 and CDR2 (germline): DFQATT, SNEGSKA (reference sequence). The CDR3 length is 15 residues. The junction had 4 bases not matched to a gene; V was cut back by 0 bases and J by 6 bases. This record comes from a study of patients and donors after allogeneic stem cell transplantation. The material sequenced was blood, either unsorted or a sorted T cell fraction (not recorded which). This chain links TRBV20-1 with TRBJ1-6; 8 bases agree with TRBD1. This receptor was identified in a human donor who was either an allogeneic HSCT recipient or a stem cell or donor lymphocyte infusion donor (not recorded which). It is not recorded whose cells these are; they may come from a transplant donor. CDR3 DNA sequence: TGCAGTGCTAGAGATCGGACAGGGCGTAATTCACCCCTCCACTTT. This encodes CSARDRTGRNSPLHF.